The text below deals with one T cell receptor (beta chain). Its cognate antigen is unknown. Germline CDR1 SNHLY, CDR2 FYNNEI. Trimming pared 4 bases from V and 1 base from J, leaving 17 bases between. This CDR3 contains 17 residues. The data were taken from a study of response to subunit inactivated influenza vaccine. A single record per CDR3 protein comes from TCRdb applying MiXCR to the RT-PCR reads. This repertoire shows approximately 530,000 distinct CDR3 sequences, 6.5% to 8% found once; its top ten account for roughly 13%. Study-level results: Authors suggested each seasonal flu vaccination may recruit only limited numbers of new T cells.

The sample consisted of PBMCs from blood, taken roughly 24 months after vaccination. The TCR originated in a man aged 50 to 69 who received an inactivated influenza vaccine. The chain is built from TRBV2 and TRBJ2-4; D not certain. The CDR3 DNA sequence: TGTGCCAGCAGTGCACGGACGGGCACTTCGGCCAAAAACATTCAGTACTTC. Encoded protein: CASSARTGTSAKNIQYF.